Listed here are 17 T cell receptor beta chains from one sample, sequenced in a study of cytomegalovirus exposure and HLA in healthy donors. The protocol was immunoSEQ multiplex PCR, while the TCRdb copy is restricted to in-frame clones and leaves out a portion. The sample holds a few hundred thousand clones, roughly 84% seen once. Source material: PBMCs. The origin of the receptors is a woman between 25 and 40 years old in good health and CMV-seropositive.

The chain couples TRBV25-1 to TRBJ1-4; D possibly corresponds to TRBD1 (5 bases). Trimming removed 0 bases from V and 3 bases from J, with 8 bases in between. The CDR3 is 15 amino acids. CDR1 is MGHDK, CDR2 SYGVNS, per germline. DNA for the CDR3: TGTGCCAGCAGTGAATACGGGGGGTCTAATGAAAAACTGTTTTTT. Amino acids: CASSEYGGSNEKLFF.

This clone has a handful of counts. V is TRBV11-2 and J is TRBJ2-1, with TRBD2 identical over 11 bases. The CDR3 contains 16 residues. V lost 4 bases to trimming and J lost 5 bases; unmatched junction nucleotides: 7. The germline V gene encodes CDR1 SGHAT and CDR2 FQNNGV. This chain's CDR3 is CASSSQLAGVNNEQFF. In nucleotides, the CDR3 is TGTGCCAGCAGCTCTCAACTAGCGGGAGTCAACAATGAGCAGTTCTTC.

The chain employs TRBV4-1 and TRBJ2-7; D gene ambiguous. V was pared by 0 bases and J by 3 bases, with 15 bases between. This CDR3 is built from 16 residues. CDR1 and CDR2 from the germline V gene are MGHRA and YSYEKL. The CDR3 nucleotides read TGCGCCAGCAGCCAAGATCTACAAGCGCTCCTCTACGAGCAGTACTTC. This codes for CASSQDLQALLYEQYF.

The CDR3 loop is CASSLSGTGLSRGYTF. The CDR3 DNA reads TGTGCCAGCAGTTTATCGGGGACAGGGTTGTCGAGAGGCTACACCTTC. This chain connects TRBV27 to TRBJ1-2, with TRBD1 matching over 9 bases. Germline V gene lookup returns CDR1 MNHEY and CDR2 SMNVEV (reference sequence). CDR3 length equals 16 residues. J lost 8 bases, V lost 0 bases, and 10 bases had no gene match.

The chain is built from TRBV6-5 and TRBJ2-7; tentative D call: TRBD2 (7 bases). Trimming left V 6 bases short and J 0 bases short, with 15 bases between. Per the germline V gene, CDR1 is MNHEY and CDR2 is SVGAGI. CDR3 length: 15 residues. The CDR3 region is CASRGGGRSSYEQYF. In nucleotides, the CDR3 is TGTGCCAGCAGAGGGGGGGGCCGGAGCTCCTACGAGCAGTACTTC.

This rearrangement joins TRBV18 to TRBJ2-3, with 11 bases matching TRBD2. V lost 5 bases, J lost 5 bases, and 6 bases stayed unmatched. The CDR3 loop spans 15 amino acids. Germline values: CDR1 KGHSH, CDR2 LQKENI. CDR3 loop: CASSTTGTSGDTQYF. The CDR3 DNA reads as TGTGCCAGCTCAACAACCGGGACTAGCGGAGATACGCAGTATTTT.

This chain uses TRBV12-5 with TRBJ1-1; D might be TRBD1 (5 bases). Germline V gene lookup returns CDR1 LGHNT and CDR2 FRNRAP. The ends were cut back, 4 bases at V and 5 bases at J, with 11 bases in the middle. The CDR3 is made up of 13 amino acids. CDR3 DNA sequence: TGTGCTAGTGGTTCCAGGGATAGAACTGAAGCTTTCTTT. Translating gives CASGSRDRTEAFF.

This clone appeared a few times. The chain carries TRBV5-6 and TRBJ1-4; possible D gene TRBD1, 6 bases. The V end lost 1 base, the J end lost 7 bases, and 14 bases lay between the germline ends. The length of the CDR3 is 15 residues. Germline V gives CDR1 SGHDT, CDR2 YYEEEE. CDR3 in DNA: TGTGCCAGCAGCTTGTTTAGGGGGTCAATTGAAAAACTGTTTTTT. This encodes CASSLFRGSIEKLFF.

The chain combines TRBV28 with TRBJ2-1, with a possible D match to TRBD1 (5 bases). The length of the CDR3 is 14 residues. The germline V gene encodes CDR1 MDHEN and CDR2 SYDVKM. V was shortened by 4 bases and J by 4 bases, with 11 bases between the two germline ends. CDR3 region: CASSSQGRYNEQFF. The CDR3 DNA is TGTGCCAGCAGTTCGCAGGGTCGGTACAATGAGCAGTTCTTC.

This clone was counted once. The identical CDR3 is also encoded by other nucleotide sequences in the sample. V and J are TRBV5-1 and TRBJ2-7; a possible D gene is TRBD2 (6 bases). The V end was cut by 0 bases, the J end by 2 bases, with 12 bases between. Germline V gene sequence: CDR1 SGHRS, CDR2 YFSETQ. This CDR3 contains 15 residues. This CDR3 reads CASSLAGGLAYEQYF. As DNA, the CDR3 is TGCGCCAGCAGCTTGGCTGGAGGGCTAGCCTACGAGCAGTACTTC.

Only a few counts were recorded for this clone. For the CDR3, the DNA is TGTGCCAGCAGCTTGTCAAGCGAATACTACAATGAGCAGTTCTTC. Translation: CASSLSSEYYNEQFF. The chain joins TRBV7-6 to TRBJ2-1; the D is unclear. Germline CDR1 is SGHVS and CDR2 is FNYEAQ. The CDR3 extends over 15 amino acids. V lost 3 bases to trimming and J lost 3 bases, with 12 bases between them.

The chain employs TRBV9 and TRBJ2-2, with 9 positions matching TRBD1. V dropped 3 bases and J dropped 6; count of bases not matched to a gene: 3. Germline-derived CDR1 and CDR2 are SGDLS and YYNGEE. The CDR3 runs to 14 residues. As DNA, the CDR3 is TGTGCCAGCAGCGACAGGGGGCTCGCCGGGGAGCTGTTTTTT. Translating gives CASSDRGLAGELFF.

The gene calls are TRBV11-3 and TRBJ1-3, with D uncertain. This CDR3 has 12 amino acids. From germline, CDR1 is SGHNT and CDR2 YENEEA. Trimming cost V 7 bases and J 1 base, with 5 bases left between them. The CDR3: CASTRSGNTIYF. Here the CDR3 DNA reads TGTGCCAGCACAAGATCTGGAAACACCATATATTTT.

This clone turned up a few times. The chain employs TRBV19 and TRBJ1-2; tentatively, D is TRBD1 (6 bases). The CDR3 consists of 13 residues. Germline V gene sequence: CDR1 LNHDA, CDR2 SQIVND (reference sequence). Trimming removed 3 bases at V and 6 bases at J, with 11 bases between. CDR3 loop: CASSISRGHGYTF. The CDR3 DNA sequence: TGTGCCAGTAGTATTTCCAGGGGACATGGCTACACCTTC.

This sequence joins TRBV30 and TRBJ2-5; 8 bases match TRBD2. Germline-derived CDR1 and CDR2 are GTSNPN and SVGIG (reference sequence). CDR3 length equals 13 residues. The ends lost 5 bases at V and 3 bases at J; junction bases unmatched: 5. This chain's CDR3 is CAWLGTSKETQYF. CDR3 sequence (DNA): TGTGCCTGGTTAGGGACTAGTAAAGAGACCCAGTACTTC.

The chain is built from TRBV29-1 and TRBJ1-2; D uncertain. The V gene's germline CDR1 is SQVTM and CDR2 ANQGSEA. V dropped 3 bases and J dropped 13 bases, with 9 bases sitting between them. This CDR3 has 9 residues. The CDR3 region has the DNA TGCAGCGTTGACATCGCGGGCACCTTC. It encodes CSVDIAGTF.

This clone showed up just once. Different DNA sequences within this sample yield the same CDR3. The gene calls are TRBV4-3 and TRBJ2-2, with D unclear. The CDR3 has 14 residues. Germline V CDR1 and CDR2: LGHNA, YSLEER. V was clipped by 0 bases and J by 1 base, with 3 bases between them. CDR3 nucleotides: TGCGCCAGCAGCCAAGATCGGAACACCGGGGAGCTGTTTTTT. This gives the protein CASSQDRNTGELFF.